This T cell receptor (beta chain) is from a study of coeliac disease. Study results and caveats: According to the authors, this method cannot detect gliadin-specific T cells in an unbiased way. Largely private TRB repertoires meant most sequences were sample-unique. Known gliadin-specific TRB sequences: about 45% of the 18 coeliac samples, only 1 of 6 controls. Lower clonality than controls marked TRB and TRG repertoires from active celiac intraepithelial and lamina propria samples.

Looked up from germline, CDR1 is SGHNT and CDR2 is YYREEE (reference sequence). Trimming cost V 2 bases and J 6 bases; bases outside gene matches: 6. The CDR3 extends over 14 amino acids. Note on this clone: Its antigen is currently unknown.

Profiled with immunoSEQ multiplex PCR; TCRdb holds only in-frame clones, not every one. The table lists 6,000 to 8,500 clones, 68% of them singletons. The clonotype was recovered from a woman younger than 35 with active celiac disease. This chain joins TRBV5-4 and TRBJ2-3; TRBD1 aligns across 7 bases. The specimen sequenced was lamina propria lymphocytes from the gut. The CDR3 nucleotides are TGTGCCAGCAGCTTCCGACAGGGTGGGGATACGCAGTATTTT. Protein sequence: CASSFRQGGDTQYF.